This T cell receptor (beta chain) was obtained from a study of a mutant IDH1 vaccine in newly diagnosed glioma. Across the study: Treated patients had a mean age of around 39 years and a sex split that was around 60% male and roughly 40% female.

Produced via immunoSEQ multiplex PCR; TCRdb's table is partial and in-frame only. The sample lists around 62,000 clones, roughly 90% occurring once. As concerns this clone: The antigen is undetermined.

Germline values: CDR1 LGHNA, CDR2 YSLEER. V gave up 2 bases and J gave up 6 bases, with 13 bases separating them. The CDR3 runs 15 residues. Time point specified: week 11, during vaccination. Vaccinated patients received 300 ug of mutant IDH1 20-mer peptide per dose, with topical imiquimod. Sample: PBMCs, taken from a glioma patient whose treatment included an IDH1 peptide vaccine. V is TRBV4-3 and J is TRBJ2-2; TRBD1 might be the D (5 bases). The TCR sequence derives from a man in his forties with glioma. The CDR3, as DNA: TGCGCCAGCAGCCAATACGTCAGGGAACCCGGGGAGCTGTTTTTT. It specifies CASSQYVREPGELFF.